This TCR beta chain was sequenced during a study of monozygotic twins with inflammatory bowel disease. Findings of the study overall: It was not supported that a single strong signal or clonotype was associated with IBD. Other individuals had fewer clonotypes in common with IBD patients than with healthy twins, especially with disease activity.

Reanalyzing the 5' RACE reads, TCRdb keeps one entry per CDR3 protein, without DNA. Its table records roughly 330,000 distinct CDR3 sequences. With respect to this clonotype: Its cognate antigen is unknown.

Germline V gene data show CDR1 as SGDLS and CDR2 as YYNGEE. This CDR3 spans 13 amino acids. Per donor there was one draw, yielding a blood sample of around 2.3 ml. Whole blood, unsorted for T cells, was the source of total RNA. The gene calls are TRBV9 and TRBJ1-6. This clonotype was obtained from a human donor with ulcerative colitis or Crohn's disease, or a healthy co-twin of an affected twin (not recorded which). The specimen sequenced was blood. The CDR3 is CASSVDWNSPLHF. Filled out from reference TRBV9 and TRBJ1-6, the complete variable domain reads DSGVTQTPKHLITATGQRVTLRCSPRSGDLSVYWYQQSLDQGLQFLIQYYNGEERAKGNILERFSAQQFPDLHSELNLSSLELGDSALYFCASSVDWNSPLHFGNGTRLTVT.